This T cell receptor beta chain was identified in a study of blood T cell repertoires in COVID-19. Study overall: Samples of COVID-19 (acute and convalescent) were obtained from the United States, Italy and Spain. Nucleic acid was either cDNA or gDNA, and it came from T cells, B-cell-depleted T cells, or PBMCs.

Under the authors' procedure: Reference gene primers were amplified, and this amplification served to estimate nucleated cell counts. TCRdb keeps only in-frame clones here, not all; method: immunoSEQ multiplex PCR. V and J calls and clone size are as listed in that table; D and trimming were resolved from the DNA. The sample yields about 12,000 clones, approximately 85% seen once. V lost 6 bases, J lost 5 bases, and 14 bases lay in between. CDR3 size: 15 residues. CDR1 ENHRY and CDR2 SYGVKD come from the germline V gene. The V gene is TRBV10-3, the J gene TRBJ1-6; D is possibly TRBD1 (6 bases). The sequence derives from a human donor in a cohort sampled during active COVID-19. The sequenced sample was peripheral blood. CDR3 nucleotides: TGTGCCATCAGGCCCCAACAGGGAGATAATTCACCCCTCCACTTT. Its translation: CAIRPQQGDNSPLHF.